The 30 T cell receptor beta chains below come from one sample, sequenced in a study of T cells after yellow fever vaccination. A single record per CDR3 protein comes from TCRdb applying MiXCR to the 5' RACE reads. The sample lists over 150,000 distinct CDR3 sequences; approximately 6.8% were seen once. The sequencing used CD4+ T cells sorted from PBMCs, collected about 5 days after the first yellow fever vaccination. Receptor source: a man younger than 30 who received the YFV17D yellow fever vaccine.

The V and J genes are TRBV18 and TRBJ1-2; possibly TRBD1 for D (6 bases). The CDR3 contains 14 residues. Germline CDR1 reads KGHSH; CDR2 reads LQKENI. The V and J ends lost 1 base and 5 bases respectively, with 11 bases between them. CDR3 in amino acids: CASSPRDTSYGYTF. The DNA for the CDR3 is TGTGCCAGCTCACCACGGGACACCTCGTATGGCTACACCTTC.

The CDR3 here is CASSHSIGTSGGHEQFF. Written as DNA, the CDR3 is TGTGCCAGCAGCCACTCTATCGGGACTAGCGGGGGCCATGAGCAGTTCTTC. The rearrangement links TRBV7-9 to TRBJ2-1; 14 bases match TRBD2. This CDR3 spans 17 amino acids. Trimming removed 5 bases from V and 8 bases from J; junction bases left unmatched: 11. CDR1 and CDR2 from the germline V gene are SEHNR and FQNEAQ (reference sequence).

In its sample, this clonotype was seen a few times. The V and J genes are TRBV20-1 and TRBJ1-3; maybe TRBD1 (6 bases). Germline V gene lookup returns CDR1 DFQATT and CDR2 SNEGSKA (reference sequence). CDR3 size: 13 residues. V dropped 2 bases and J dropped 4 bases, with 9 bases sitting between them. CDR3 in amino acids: CSARQGTGNTIYF. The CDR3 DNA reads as TGCAGTGCTAGACAGGGGACCGGAAACACCATATATTTT.

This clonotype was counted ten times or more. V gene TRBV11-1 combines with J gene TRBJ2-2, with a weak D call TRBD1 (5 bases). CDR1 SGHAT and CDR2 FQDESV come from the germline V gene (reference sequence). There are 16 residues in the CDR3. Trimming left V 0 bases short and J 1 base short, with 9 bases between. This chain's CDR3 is CASSLAPGQNTGELFF. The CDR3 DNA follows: TGTGCCAGCAGCTTAGCCCCCGGACAGAACACCGGGGAGCTGTTTTTT.

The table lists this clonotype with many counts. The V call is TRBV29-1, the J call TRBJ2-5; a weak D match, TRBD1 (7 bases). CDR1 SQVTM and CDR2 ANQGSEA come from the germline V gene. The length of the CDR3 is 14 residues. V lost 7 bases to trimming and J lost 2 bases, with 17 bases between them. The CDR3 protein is CSALGGTAQETQYF. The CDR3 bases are TGCAGCGCCCTTGGGGGGACAGCACAAGAGACCCAGTACTTC. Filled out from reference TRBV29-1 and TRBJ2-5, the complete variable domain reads SAVISQKPSRDICQRGTSLTIQCQVDSQVTMMFWYRQQPGQSLTLIATANQGSEATYESGFVIDKFPISRPNLTFSTLTVSNMSPEDSSIYLCSALGGTAQETQYFGPGTRLLVL.

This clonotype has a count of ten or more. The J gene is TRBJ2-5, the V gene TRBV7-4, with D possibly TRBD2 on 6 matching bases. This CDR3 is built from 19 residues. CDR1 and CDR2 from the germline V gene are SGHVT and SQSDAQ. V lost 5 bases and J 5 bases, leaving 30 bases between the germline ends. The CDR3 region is CASSPDSTGTPAWIETQYF. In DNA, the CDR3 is TGTGCCAGCAGCCCTGACTCGACCGGGACTCCGGCGTGGATCGAGACCCAGTACTTC.

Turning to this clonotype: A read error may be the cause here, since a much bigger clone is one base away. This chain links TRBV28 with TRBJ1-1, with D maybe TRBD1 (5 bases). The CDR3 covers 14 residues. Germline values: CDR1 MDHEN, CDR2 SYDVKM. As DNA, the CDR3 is TGTGCCATCAGTTTAAACGGGGGGAACACTGAAGCTTTCTTT. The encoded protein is CAISLNGGNTEAFF.

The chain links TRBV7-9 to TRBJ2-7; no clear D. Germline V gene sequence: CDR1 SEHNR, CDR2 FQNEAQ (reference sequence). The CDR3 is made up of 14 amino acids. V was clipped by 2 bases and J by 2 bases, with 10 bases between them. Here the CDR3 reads CASSLNTLTYEQYF. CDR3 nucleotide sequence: TGTGCCAGCAGCTTAAATACGTTGACCTACGAGCAGTACTTC. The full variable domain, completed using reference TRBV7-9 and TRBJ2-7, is DTGVSQNPRHKITKRGQNVTFRCDPISEHNRLYWYRQTLGQGPEFLTYFQNEAQLEKSRLLSDRFSAERPKGSFSTLEIQRTEQGDSAMYLCASSLNTLTYEQYFGPGTRLTVT.

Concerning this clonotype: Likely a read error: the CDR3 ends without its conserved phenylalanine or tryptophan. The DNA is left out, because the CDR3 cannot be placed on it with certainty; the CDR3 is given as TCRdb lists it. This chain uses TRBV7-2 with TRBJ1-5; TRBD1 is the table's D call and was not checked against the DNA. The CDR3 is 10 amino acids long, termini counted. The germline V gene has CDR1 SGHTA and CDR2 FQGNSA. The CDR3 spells CASSLQTPGQ.

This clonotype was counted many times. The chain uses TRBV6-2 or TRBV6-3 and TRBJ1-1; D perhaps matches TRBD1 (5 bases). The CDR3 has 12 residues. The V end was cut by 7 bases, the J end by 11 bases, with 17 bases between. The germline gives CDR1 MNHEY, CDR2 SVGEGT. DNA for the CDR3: TGTGCCAGCACCCAGGGATCGGTGAAGGCTTTCTTT. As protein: CASTQGSVKAFF.

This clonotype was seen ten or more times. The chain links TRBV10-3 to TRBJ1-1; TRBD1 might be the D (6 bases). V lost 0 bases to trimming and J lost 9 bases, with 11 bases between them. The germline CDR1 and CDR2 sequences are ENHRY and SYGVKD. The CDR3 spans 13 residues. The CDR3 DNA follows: TGTGCCATCAGTGAGTCCGGACAGAGGCAAGCTTTCTTT. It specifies CAISESGQRQAFF.

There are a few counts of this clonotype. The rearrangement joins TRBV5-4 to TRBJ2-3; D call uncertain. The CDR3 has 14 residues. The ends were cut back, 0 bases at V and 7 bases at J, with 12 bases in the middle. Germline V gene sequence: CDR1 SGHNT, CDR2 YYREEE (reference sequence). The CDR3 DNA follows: TGTGCCAGCAGCTTGGCCTTAGGGATGAATACGCAGTATTTT. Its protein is CASSLALGMNTQYF.

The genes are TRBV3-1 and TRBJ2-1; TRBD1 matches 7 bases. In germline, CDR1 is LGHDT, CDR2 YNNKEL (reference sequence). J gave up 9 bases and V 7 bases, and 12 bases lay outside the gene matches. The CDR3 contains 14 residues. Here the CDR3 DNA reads TGTGCCAGCACTCCACAGGGGCGGTATATTGAGCAGTTCTTC. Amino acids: CASTPQGRYIEQFF.

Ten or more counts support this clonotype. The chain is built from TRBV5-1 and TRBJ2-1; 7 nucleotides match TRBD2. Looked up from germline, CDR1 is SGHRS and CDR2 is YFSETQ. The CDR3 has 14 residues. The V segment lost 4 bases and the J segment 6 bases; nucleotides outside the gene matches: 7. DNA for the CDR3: TGCGCCAGCAGCCTGGGACTAACCGCCAATGAGCAGTTCTTC. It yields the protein CASSLGLTANEQFF.

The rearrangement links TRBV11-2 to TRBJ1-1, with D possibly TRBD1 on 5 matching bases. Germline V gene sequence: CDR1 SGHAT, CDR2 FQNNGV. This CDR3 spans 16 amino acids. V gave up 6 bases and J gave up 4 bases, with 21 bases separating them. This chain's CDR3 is CASRNKGGQGSTEAFF. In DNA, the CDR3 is TGTGCCAGCAGGAACAAAGGTGGGCAGGGTTCCACTGAAGCTTTCTTT.

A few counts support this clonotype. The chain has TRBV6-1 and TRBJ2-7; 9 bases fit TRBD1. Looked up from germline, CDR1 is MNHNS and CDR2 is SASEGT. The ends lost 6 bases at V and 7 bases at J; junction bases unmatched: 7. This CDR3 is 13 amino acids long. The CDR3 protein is CASRHRGQGEQYV. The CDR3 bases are TGTGCCAGCAGACACAGGGGGCAGGGGGAGCAGTACGTC.

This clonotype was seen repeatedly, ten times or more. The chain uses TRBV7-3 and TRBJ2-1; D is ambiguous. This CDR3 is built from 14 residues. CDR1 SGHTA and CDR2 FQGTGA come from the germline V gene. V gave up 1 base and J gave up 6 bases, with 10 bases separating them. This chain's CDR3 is CASSLSRSGNEQFF. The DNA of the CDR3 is TGTGCCAGCAGCTTAAGTAGATCGGGCAATGAGCAGTTCTTC. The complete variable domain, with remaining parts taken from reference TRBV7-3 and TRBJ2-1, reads GAGVSQTPSNKVTEKGKYVELRCDPISGHTALYWYRQSLGQGPEFLIYFQGTGAADDSGLPNDRFFAVRPEGSVSTLKIQRTERGDSAVYLCASSLSRSGNEQFFGPGTRLTVL.

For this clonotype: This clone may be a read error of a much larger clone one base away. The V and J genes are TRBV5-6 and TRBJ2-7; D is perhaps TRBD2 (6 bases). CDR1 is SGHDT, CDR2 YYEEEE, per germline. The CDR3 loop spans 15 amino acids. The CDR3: CASSWGTSGAYEKYF. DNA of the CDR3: TGTGCCAGCAGCTGGGGGACGTCGGGAGCCTACGAGAAGTACTTC. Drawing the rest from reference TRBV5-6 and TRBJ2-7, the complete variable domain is DAGVTQSPTHLIKTRGQQVTLRCSPKSGHDTVSWYQQALGQGPQFIFQYYEEEERQRGNFPDRFSGHQFPNYSSELNVNALLLGDSALYLCASSWGTSGAYEKYFGPGTRLTVT.

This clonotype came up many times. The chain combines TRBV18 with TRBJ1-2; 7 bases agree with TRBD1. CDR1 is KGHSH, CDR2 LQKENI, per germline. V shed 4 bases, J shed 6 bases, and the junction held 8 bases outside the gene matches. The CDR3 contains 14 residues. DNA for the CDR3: TGTGCCAGCTCACGGGACAGCTTTTTTGATGGCTACACCTTC. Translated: CASSRDSFFDGYTF. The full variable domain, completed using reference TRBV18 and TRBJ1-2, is NAGVMQNPRHLVRRRGQEARLRCSPMKGHSHVYWYRQLPEEGLKFMVYLQKENIIDESGMPKERFSAEFPKEGPSILRIQQVVRGDSAAYFCASSRDSFFDGYTFGSGTRLTVV.

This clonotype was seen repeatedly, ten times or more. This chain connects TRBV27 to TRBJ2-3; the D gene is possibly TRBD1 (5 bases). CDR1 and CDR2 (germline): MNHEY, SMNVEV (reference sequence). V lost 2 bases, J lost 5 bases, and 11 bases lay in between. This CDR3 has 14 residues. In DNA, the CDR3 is TGTGCCAGCAGTTTAAGGCCAGGGAAAGATACGCAGTATTTT. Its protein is CASSLRPGKDTQYF.

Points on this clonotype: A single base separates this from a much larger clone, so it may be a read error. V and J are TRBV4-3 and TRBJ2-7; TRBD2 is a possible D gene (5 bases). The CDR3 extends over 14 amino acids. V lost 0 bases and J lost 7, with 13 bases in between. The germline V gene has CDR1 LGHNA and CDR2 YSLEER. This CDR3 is CASSQEREPGEQYV. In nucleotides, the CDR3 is TGCGCCAGCAGCCAAGAAAGGGAGCCGGGGGAGCAGTACGTC.

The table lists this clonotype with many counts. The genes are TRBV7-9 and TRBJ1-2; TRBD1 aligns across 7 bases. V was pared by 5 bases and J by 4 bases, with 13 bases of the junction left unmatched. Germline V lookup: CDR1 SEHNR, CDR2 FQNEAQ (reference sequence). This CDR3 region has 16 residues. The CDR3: CASSDVGMTGIYGYTF. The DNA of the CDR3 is TGTGCCAGCAGCGATGTCGGGATGACAGGGATCTATGGCTACACCTTC.

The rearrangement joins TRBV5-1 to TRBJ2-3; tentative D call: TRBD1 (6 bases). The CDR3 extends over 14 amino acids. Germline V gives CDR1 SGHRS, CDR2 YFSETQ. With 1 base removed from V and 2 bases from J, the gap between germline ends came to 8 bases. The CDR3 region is CASSLTGFTDTQYF. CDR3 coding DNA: TGCGCCAGCAGCTTGACAGGGTTCACAGATACGCAGTATTTT.

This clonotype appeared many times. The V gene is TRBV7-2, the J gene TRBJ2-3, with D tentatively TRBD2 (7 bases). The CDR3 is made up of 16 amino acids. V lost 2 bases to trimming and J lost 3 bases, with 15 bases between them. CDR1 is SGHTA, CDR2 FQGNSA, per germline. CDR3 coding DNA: TGTGCCAGCAGCTTAAGGGGGGGGGCACCAACAGATACGCAGTATTTT. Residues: CASSLRGGAPTDTQYF.

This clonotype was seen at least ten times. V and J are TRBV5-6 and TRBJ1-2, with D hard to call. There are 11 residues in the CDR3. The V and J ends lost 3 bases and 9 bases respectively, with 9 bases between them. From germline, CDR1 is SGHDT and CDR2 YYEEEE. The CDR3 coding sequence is TGTGCCAGCAGCTCGGAAGTCCGCTACACCTTC. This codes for CASSSEVRYTF.

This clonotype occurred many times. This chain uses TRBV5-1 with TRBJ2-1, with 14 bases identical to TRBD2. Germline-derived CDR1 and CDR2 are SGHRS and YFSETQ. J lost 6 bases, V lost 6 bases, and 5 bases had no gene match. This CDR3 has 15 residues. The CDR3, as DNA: TGCGCCAGCATCCTGACTAGCGGGGGGGCCAATGAGCAGTTCTTC. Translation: CASILTSGGANEQFF.

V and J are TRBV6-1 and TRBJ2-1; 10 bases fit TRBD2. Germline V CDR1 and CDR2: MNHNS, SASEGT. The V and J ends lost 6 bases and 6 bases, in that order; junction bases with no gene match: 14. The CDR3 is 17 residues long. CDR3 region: CASSFGTSAWKGNEQFF. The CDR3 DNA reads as TGTGCCAGCAGCTTTGGGACTAGCGCCTGGAAAGGCAATGAGCAGTTCTTC.

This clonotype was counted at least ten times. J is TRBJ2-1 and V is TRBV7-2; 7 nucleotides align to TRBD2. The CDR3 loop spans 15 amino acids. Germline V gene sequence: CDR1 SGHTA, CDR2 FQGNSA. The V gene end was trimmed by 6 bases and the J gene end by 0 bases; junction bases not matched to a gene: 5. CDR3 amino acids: CASSTSVSSYNEQFF. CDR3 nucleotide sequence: TGTGCCAGCAGTACTAGCGTGAGCTCCTACAATGAGCAGTTCTTC.

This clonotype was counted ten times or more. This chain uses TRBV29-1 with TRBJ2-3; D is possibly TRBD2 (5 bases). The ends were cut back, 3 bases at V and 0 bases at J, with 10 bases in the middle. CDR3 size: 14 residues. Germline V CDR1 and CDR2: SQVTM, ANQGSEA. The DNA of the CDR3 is TGCAGCGTTGAGAGGGTGCCGAGCACAGATACGCAGTATTTT. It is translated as CSVERVPSTDTQYF.

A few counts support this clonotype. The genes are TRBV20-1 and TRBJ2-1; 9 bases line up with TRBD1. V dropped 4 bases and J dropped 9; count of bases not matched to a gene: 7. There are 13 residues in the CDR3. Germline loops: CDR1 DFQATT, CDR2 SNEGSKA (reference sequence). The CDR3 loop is CSAKGQGRGEQFF. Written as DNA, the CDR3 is TGCAGTGCTAAGGGACAGGGTCGGGGTGAGCAGTTCTTC.